This T cell receptor (beta chain) emerged from a study of blood T cell repertoires in COVID-19. Study in general: Researchers got acute and convalescent COVID-19 samples from the United States, Italy and Spain.

The protocol was immunoSEQ multiplex PCR, while the TCRdb copy is restricted to in-frame clones and leaves out a portion. The data show 65,000 to 85,000 clones, with about four fifths seen just once and around 5.8% held by the top ten. This CDR3 spans 16 amino acids. V shed 0 bases and J shed 3 bases, with 12 bases lying between them. Looked up from germline, CDR1 is SGHDT and CDR2 is YYEEEE. This chain links TRBV5-6 with TRBJ1-4, with D unclear. This receptor was obtained from a woman older than 75 with active or convalescent COVID-19. Source material: peripheral blood. CDR3 sequence reads: CASSLGQAGSNEKLFF. CDR3 sequence (DNA): TGTGCCAGCAGCTTGGGCCAGGCTGGGTCTAATGAAAAACTGTTTTTT.